Following are 16 T cell receptor beta chains from one sample sequenced in a study of T cell responses to AZD1222 COVID-19 vaccine. Clones were read by immunoSEQ multiplex PCR, and TCRdb kept only the in-frame ones, dropping some. The repertoire has 90,000 to 110,000 clones, nearly 90% of them found once; the top ten carry about two fifths. Sequencing used peripheral blood, obtained 28 days after the second AZD1222 dose. The receptors shown here come from an adult who received the AZD1222 COVID-19 vaccine.

The chain is built from TRBV7-3 and TRBJ2-1; D could derive from TRBD1 or TRBD2 (5 bases each). V dropped 1 base and J dropped 8 bases, with 9 bases sitting between them. From germline, CDR1 is SGHTA and CDR2 FQGTGA. CDR3 size: 13 residues. CDR3 bases: TGTGCCAGCAGCTTAAGCAGGGACGATGAGCAGTTCTTC. It yields the protein CASSLSRDDEQFF.

The chain recombines TRBV6-6 with TRBJ1-4; 9 bases agree with TRBD1. Germline CDR1 is MNHNY and CDR2 is SVGAGI (reference sequence). The CDR3 has 17 residues. J gave up 0 bases and V 5 bases, and 7 bases lay outside the gene matches. Here the CDR3 DNA reads TGTGCCAGCAGTCCCCGTCGGACAGGGGCAACTAATGAAAAACTGTTTTTT. Protein: CASSPRRTGATNEKLFF.

The chain combines TRBV28 with TRBJ2-1, with 7 bases matching TRBD2. This CDR3 has 15 amino acids. Trimming cost V 1 base and J 7 bases; bases outside gene matches: 7. CDR1 is MDHEN, CDR2 SYDVKM, per germline. CDR3 nucleotides: TGTGCCAGCAGTTTATCGGCGGGAGTGACGAATGAGCAGTTCTTC. As protein: CASSLSAGVTNEQFF.

Only a few counts were recorded for this clone. The rearrangement uses TRBV28 and TRBJ1-1; 7 bases are a match to TRBD1. Germline-derived CDR1 and CDR2 are MDHEN and SYDVKM. V gave up 5 bases and J gave up 0 bases; unmatched junction bases: 3. The CDR3 length is 14 residues. In DNA form, the CDR3 reads TGTGCCAGCAGTCTCACAGGGGTGAACACTGAAGCTTTCTTT. Protein product: CASSLTGVNTEAFF.

The chain has TRBV3-1 (or the pseudogene TRBV3-2) and TRBJ1-4; 8 bases map to TRBD1. This CDR3 is built from 16 residues. In germline, CDR1 is LGHDT, CDR2 YNNKEL (reference sequence). V shed 4 bases and J 8 bases; nucleotides not matched to a gene: 12. In DNA, the CDR3 is TGTGCCAGCAGCCTCGGACAGGGCAGGTCTCGCGAAAAACTGTTTTTT. It encodes CASSLGQGRSREKLFF.

The V gene is TRBV19, the J gene TRBJ1-1; D is possibly TRBD1 (6 bases). Germline lookup yields CDR1 LNHDA and CDR2 SQIVND (reference sequence). With 6 bases removed from V and 5 bases from J, the gap between germline ends came to 10 bases. The CDR3 covers 12 residues. CDR3 loop: CASSPGETEAFF. The CDR3 nucleotides read TGTGCCAGTAGCCCAGGGGAGACTGAAGCTTTCTTT.

This chain links TRBV4-2 with TRBJ2-7; D is possibly TRBD1 or TRBD2 (5 bases each). Trimming took 4 bases from V and 0 from J, leaving 13 bases between them. This CDR3 region has 15 residues. The germline V gene encodes CDR1 LGHNA and CDR2 YNFKEQ. In DNA, the CDR3 is TGTGCCAGCAGCCTAGGGACCGCCAGCTCCTACGAGCAGTACTTC. As protein: CASSLGTASSYEQYF.

The CDR3 here is CASSYRTSGMGEQFF. The CDR3 nucleotides are TGTGCCAGCAGTTACAGGACTAGCGGGATGGGTGAGCAGTTCTTC. The chain carries TRBV6-2 or TRBV6-3 and TRBJ2-1; TRBD2 agrees at 12 bases. V lost 2 bases to trimming and J lost 9 bases; unmatched junction nucleotides: 5. This CDR3 spans 15 amino acids. Germline V gene data show CDR1 as MNHEY and CDR2 as SVGEGT.

The chain links TRBV5-6 to TRBJ2-1; 10 bases match TRBD2. CDR3 length: 15 amino acids. Per the germline V gene, CDR1 is SGHDT and CDR2 is YYEEEE. Unmatched junction bases numbered 4, after V lost 0 bases and J lost 7 bases. For the CDR3, the DNA is TGTGCCAGCAGCTTGGGACCGGGACTAGCGAATGAGCAGTTCTTC. Residues: CASSLGPGLANEQFF.

This chain joins TRBV2 and TRBJ1-1, with D uncertain. Germline V gene sequence: CDR1 SNHLY, CDR2 FYNNEI. This CDR3 region has 14 residues. Trimming took off 5 bases at V and 0 bases at J, with 10 bases between the two ends. CDR3 sequence: CASSSSHLNTEAFF. CDR3 nucleotides: TGTGCCAGCAGTTCTTCTCATTTGAACACTGAAGCTTTCTTT. Combining the CDR3 with reference TRBV2 and TRBJ1-1 gives the whole variable domain EPEVTQTPSHQVTQMGQEVILRCVPISNHLYFYWYRQILGQKVEFLVSFYNNEISEKSEIFDDQFSVERPDGSNFTLKIRSTKLEDSAMYFCASSSSHLNTEAFFGQGTRLTVV.

The chain combines TRBV28 with TRBJ1-2, with 10 bases that match TRBD1. V lost 5 bases, J lost 5 bases, and 14 bases stayed unmatched. The CDR3 is 17 amino acids. Germline CDR1 and CDR2: MDHEN and SYDVKM. CDR3 sequence: CASSPGTGVQFLYGYTF. CDR3 in DNA: TGTGCCAGCAGTCCAGGGACAGGGGTTCAGTTTTTGTATGGCTACACCTTC.

In its sample, this clone was seen once. This chain connects TRBV15 to TRBJ1-2; D gene unclear. Germline CDR1 LNHNV, CDR2 YYDKDF (reference sequence). V lost 0 bases and J 4 bases, leaving 9 bases between the germline ends. This CDR3 comprises 14 residues. CDR3 in amino acids: CATSREGRSYGYTF. CDR3 DNA: TGTGCCACCAGCAGAGAGGGCAGGTCCTATGGCTACACCTTC.

The chain couples TRBV6-5 to TRBJ1-2; D is unclear. Between the trimmed V and J ends, which lost 10 bases and 5 bases, there was a span of 17 bases. The CDR3 has 13 residues. Germline V gives CDR1 MNHEY, CDR2 SVGAGI. Here the CDR3 reads CANFRLPGYGYTF. CDR3 sequence (DNA): TGTGCCAACTTCAGATTGCCGGGTTATGGCTACACCTTC.

The chain uses TRBV5-5 and TRBJ2-1; 9 bases agree with TRBD2. This CDR3 has 16 residues. Germline V gives CDR1 SGHKS, CDR2 YYEKEE (reference sequence). The trim removed 0 bases at V and 5 bases at J, leaving 6 bases unmatched. CDR3 sequence: CASSLVWLAGHNEQFF. CDR3 nucleotide sequence: TGTGCCAGCAGCTTGGTCTGGCTAGCGGGGCACAATGAGCAGTTCTTC.

Written as DNA, the CDR3 is TGTGCCAGCAGCGTGCGGCTAGCCTCCTACAATGAGCAGTTCTTC. It codes for CASSVRLASYNEQFF. The chain employs TRBV9 and TRBJ2-1; a weak D match, TRBD2 (5 bases). The CDR3 is 15 amino acids. Germline lookup yields CDR1 SGDLS and CDR2 YYNGEE. Trimming left V 2 bases short and J 0 bases short, with 9 bases between.

This chain joins TRBV2 and TRBJ2-4, with D maybe TRBD1 (6 bases). Trimming stripped 7 bases from V and 0 bases from J, with 13 bases between. Germline V gene lookup returns CDR1 SNHLY and CDR2 FYNNEI. The CDR3 is 15 residues long. CDR3 DNA: TGTGCCAGCACCCTGGGGGCGCTAGCCAAAAACATTCAGTACTTC. It specifies CASTLGALAKNIQYF.